Each of the 18 T cell receptor beta chains below was sequenced from the same sample in a study of T cell responses to AZD1222 COVID-19 vaccine. Assay used: immunoSEQ multiplex PCR; TCRdb lists only in-frame clones, some missing. Of some 120,000 clones listed, over 75% are singletons. The starting material was peripheral blood, obtained on day 0 of AZD1222 vaccination. The origin of the receptors is an adult in good health.

J is TRBJ1-2 and V is TRBV12-3 or TRBV12-4; the D gene is possibly TRBD1 (6 bases). This CDR3 is 13 amino acids long. V lost 6 bases to trimming and J lost 8 bases, with 16 bases between them. The CDR3 spells CASRTWGAPGYTF. In DNA form, the CDR3 reads TGTGCCAGCAGGACGTGGGGGGCGCCCGGCTACACCTTC.

The J gene is TRBJ2-7, the V gene TRBV5-6; 8 nucleotides agree with TRBD1. V was pared by 0 bases and J by 2 bases, with 10 bases of the junction left unmatched. The CDR3 covers 17 residues. Per germline, CDR1 SGHDT and CDR2 YYEEEE. CDR3 protein: CASSLGLDRVKTYEQYF. The DNA of the CDR3 is TGTGCCAGCAGCTTGGGTCTGGACAGGGTGAAAACCTACGAGCAGTACTTC. Complete variable domain (other parts from reference TRBV5-6 and TRBJ2-7): DAGVTQSPTHLIKTRGQQVTLRCSPKSGHDTVSWYQQALGQGPQFIFQYYEEEERQRGNFPDRFSGHQFPNYSSELNVNALLLGDSALYLCASSLGLDRVKTYEQYFGPGTRLTVT.

The chain links TRBV5-1 to TRBJ1-2; D ambiguous. Trimming took 0 bases from V and 4 from J, leaving 13 bases between them. CDR1 is SGHRS and CDR2 is YFSETQ in the germline V gene. This CDR3 region has 15 residues. CDR3 DNA sequence: TGCGCCAGCAGCTTGGCCCAGGCAGACCTCTATGGCTACACCTTC. As protein: CASSLAQADLYGYTF. The full variable domain, with the rest looked up from reference TRBV5-1 and TRBJ1-2, is KAGVTQTPRYLIKTRGQQVTLSCSPISGHRSVSWYQQTPGQGLQFLFEYFSETQRNKGNFPGRFSGRQFSNSRSEMNVSTLELGDSALYLCASSLAQADLYGYTFGSGTRLTVV.

The J gene is TRBJ1-5, the V gene TRBV6-1, with D maybe TRBD1 (6 bases). The CDR3 loop spans 17 amino acids. CDR1 is MNHNS and CDR2 is SASEGT in the germline V gene. V shed 4 bases and J shed 0 bases, with 16 bases lying between them. CDR3 in amino acids: CASSVRRGDLSNQPQHF. The CDR3 DNA sequence: TGTGCCAGCAGTGTTAGGAGGGGGGATCTTAGCAATCAGCCCCAGCATTTT.

The chain carries TRBV5-1 and TRBJ2-1; tentatively, D is TRBD2 (6 bases). CDR1 is SGHRS, CDR2 YFSETQ, per germline. Between the trimmed V and J ends, which lost 4 bases and 0 bases, there was a span of 11 bases. The CDR3 consists of 15 residues. CDR3 residues: CASSRDGGSYNEQFF. DNA for the CDR3: TGCGCCAGCAGCCGGGACGGGGGCTCCTACAATGAGCAGTTCTTC.

The chain carries TRBV18 and TRBJ1-5; D is possibly TRBD1 (5 bases). CDR1 and CDR2 from the germline V gene are KGHSH and LQKENI. This CDR3 region has 16 residues. V gave up 3 bases and J gave up 2 bases, with 14 bases separating them. The CDR3 bases are TGTGCCAGCTCACCCAGGGAGGCGGGTGGCAATCAGCCCCAGCATTTT. Its protein product is CASSPREAGGNQPQHF.

The gene calls are TRBV7-9 and TRBJ2-3, with D perhaps TRBD1 (6 bases). This CDR3 spans 15 amino acids. The germline V and J ends were trimmed by 0 bases and 2 bases, with 9 bases remaining between them. Germline V gene lookup returns CDR1 SEHNR and CDR2 FQNEAQ (reference sequence). CDR3 amino acids: CASSLAGQTTDTQYF. CDR3 bases: TGTGCCAGCAGCTTAGCCGGACAGACCACAGATACGCAGTATTTT.

V usage is TRBV3-1 (or the pseudogene TRBV3-2) and J usage is TRBJ2-7; 7 bases agree with TRBD1. With 3 bases clipped from V and 4 bases from J, the junction kept 12 bases outside the gene matches. The CDR3 runs to 16 residues. Per germline, CDR1 LGHDT and CDR2 YNNKEL (reference sequence). The DNA of the CDR3 is TGTGCCAGCAGCCACAATCCCCGGGACAGACAATACGAGCAGTACTTC. As protein: CASSHNPRDRQYEQYF.

The chain uses TRBV27 and TRBJ1-1; possible D gene TRBD1, 5 bases. Germline CDR1 and CDR2: MNHEY and SMNVEV (reference sequence). The CDR3 is made up of 14 amino acids. Trimming took off 2 bases at V and 5 bases at J, with 12 bases between the two ends. The CDR3 DNA reads as TGTGCCAGCAGTTTAGGGGGGGATTGGACTGAAGCTTTCTTT. It specifies CASSLGGDWTEAFF.

The V gene is TRBV2, the J gene TRBJ1-6; D gene uncertain. The CDR3 extends over 12 amino acids. With 8 bases removed from V and 13 bases from J, the gap between germline ends came to 15 bases. Germline lookup yields CDR1 SNHLY and CDR2 FYNNEI. CDR3 in amino acids: CASPELGKPLHF. The CDR3 DNA sequence: TGTGCCAGCCCCGAGTTGGGGAAGCCCCTCCACTTT.

The rearrangement joins TRBV27 to TRBJ2-1; D might be TRBD1 or TRBD2, each matching 7 bases. Germline values: CDR1 MNHEY, CDR2 SMNVEV (reference sequence). V lost 1 base, J lost 5 bases, and 12 bases lay in between. There are 15 residues in the CDR3. This CDR3 reads CASSLWPGGDNEQFF. The DNA for the CDR3 is TGTGCCAGCAGTTTATGGCCAGGGGGGGACAATGAGCAGTTCTTC.

The chain is built from TRBV13 and TRBJ2-7; a weak D match, TRBD2 (6 bases). Germline CDR1 PRHDT, CDR2 FYEKMQ (reference sequence). Trimming shortened V by 5 bases and J by 2 bases, and 25 bases separated the two germline ends. There are 18 residues in the CDR3. CDR3 bases: TGTGCCAGCAGCCCAGAGGGGATTTGGGGGGTCTCCCCCTACGAGCAGTACTTC. Translation: CASSPEGIWGVSPYEQYF.

J is TRBJ2-7 and V is TRBV28; 8 bases map to TRBD1. The germline V gene encodes CDR1 MDHEN and CDR2 SYDVKM. Unmatched junction bases numbered 4, after V lost 6 bases and J lost 3 bases. The CDR3 runs to 13 residues. For the CDR3, the DNA is TGTGCCAGCAGACCCGGGACAGGCTACGAGCAGTACTTC. Protein product: CASRPGTGYEQYF.

The chain couples TRBV6-5 to TRBJ2-5; TRBD2 is a possible D gene (6 bases). The germline V gene encodes CDR1 MNHEY and CDR2 SVGAGI. This CDR3 contains 14 residues. Trimming removed 4 bases at V and 5 bases at J, with 14 bases between. The CDR3 sequence: CASSSGWGEETQYF. DNA for the CDR3: TGTGCCAGCAGTTCCGGTTGGGGGGAGGAGACCCAGTACTTC.

The sample holds a few counts of this clone. Other DNA sequences in the same sample also yield this CDR3. This chain links TRBV7-3 with TRBJ1-6, with a tentative D call TRBD1 (5 bases). In germline, CDR1 is SGHTA, CDR2 FQGTGA. Trimming cost V 2 bases and J 8 bases, with 10 bases left between them. The CDR3 covers 14 residues. The CDR3 DNA sequence: TGTGCCAGCAGCTTAGGGGGAACCGATTCACCCCTCCACTTT. Translation: CASSLGGTDSPLHF. Supplemented by reference TRBV7-3 and TRBJ1-6, the full variable domain reads GAGVSQTPSNKVTEKGKYVELRCDPISGHTALYWYRQSLGQGPEFLIYFQGTGAADDSGLPNDRFFAVRPEGSVSTLKIQRTERGDSAVYLCASSLGGTDSPLHFGNGTRLTVT.

This rearrangement joins TRBV29-1 to TRBJ2-3; 8 bases agree with TRBD1. J lost 1 base, V lost 2 bases, and 2 bases had no gene match. The CDR3 totals 14 residues. Germline CDR1 and CDR2: SQVTM and ANQGSEA. The DNA for the CDR3 is TGCAGCGTTGAACAGGGGGCGGGCACAGATACGCAGTATTTT. It codes for CSVEQGAGTDTQYF.

The rearrangement links TRBV6-5 to TRBJ2-7; 8 bases match TRBD2. V dropped 8 bases and J dropped 0; count of bases not matched to a gene: 6. This CDR3 is built from 14 residues. The V gene's germline CDR1 is MNHEY and CDR2 SVGAGI. The DNA for the CDR3 is TGTGCCAGCGCGAAGCGGGGGTCCTCCTACGAGCAGTACTTC. Amino acids: CASAKRGSSYEQYF.

The J gene is TRBJ2-1, the V gene TRBV10-2, with D tentatively TRBD1 (5 bases). V was trimmed by 3 bases and J by 3 bases, leaving 9 bases between them. Germline V gene sequence: CDR1 WSHSY, CDR2 SAAADI. CDR3 length: 14 residues. This CDR3 reads CASSEVGDYNEQFF. The CDR3 DNA reads TGCGCCAGCAGTGAAGTAGGGGACTACAATGAGCAGTTCTTC.